This T cell receptor (beta chain) was sequenced for a study of OX40 agonist ivuxolimab in advanced cancers. Germline V gene sequence: CDR1 SGHTA, CDR2 FQGTGA. V was shortened by 6 bases and J by 6 bases, with 15 bases between the two germline ends. This CDR3 has 13 residues. TCRdb's table, derived via immunoSEQ multiplex PCR, lists solely in-frame clones and lacks some. This sample has 50,000 to 70,000 clones; roughly nine tenths occur once, and the top ten carry over 0.6%. The study sampled blood at baseline, cycle 4 day 1, and cycle 7 day 1. Sequenced here: CD4+ or CD8+ T cells sorted from blood, sampled in a trial of the OX40 agonist ivuxolimab. The chain joins TRBV7-3 to TRBJ2-7; no clear D gene. This receptor was taken from an adult with an advanced solid tumor such as melanoma, head and neck, liver or kidney cancer. DNA of the CDR3: TGTGCCAGCAGAACCGGGCCCTCGGGCGAGCAGTACTTC. This codes for CASRTGPSGEQYF.